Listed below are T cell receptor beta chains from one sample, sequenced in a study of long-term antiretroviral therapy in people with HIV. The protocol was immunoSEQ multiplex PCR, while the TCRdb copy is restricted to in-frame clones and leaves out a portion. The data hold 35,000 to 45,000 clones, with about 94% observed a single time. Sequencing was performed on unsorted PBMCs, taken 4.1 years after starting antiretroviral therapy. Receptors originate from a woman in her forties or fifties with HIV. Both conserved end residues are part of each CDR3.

CDR3 protein: CASSLKRRTSGGSYEQYF
V gene: TRBV7-2
J gene: TRBJ2-7

CDR3 protein: CASRATGGYGYTF
V gene: TRBV6-4
J gene: TRBJ1-2

CDR3 protein: CASSLRPGLAGGNEQFF
V gene: TRBV11-2
J gene: TRBJ2-1

CDR3 protein: CASSLRVGGREQETQYF
V gene: TRBV7-8
J gene: TRBJ2-5

CDR3 protein: CSTGRDTQYF
V gene: TRBV20-1
J gene: TRBJ2-3

CDR3 protein: CASSTRTSGGPYEQYF
V gene: TRBV4-3
J gene: TRBJ2-7

CDR3 protein: CASSLGWGSDIQYF
V gene: TRBV5-6
J gene: TRBJ2-4

CDR3 protein: CASSLFGRNTEAFF
V gene: TRBV7-9
J gene: TRBJ1-1

CDR3 protein: CASSTGAPQPQHF
V gene: TRBV7-9
J gene: TRBJ1-5

CDR3 protein: CASSVTVFTEAFF
V gene: TRBV9
J gene: TRBJ1-1

CDR3 protein: CSVEEQSLYNEQFF
V gene: TRBV29-1
J gene: TRBJ2-1

CDR3 protein: CASSYPNTDTQYF
V gene: TRBV6-5
J gene: TRBJ2-3

CDR3 protein: CASSSVGPESSYEQYF
V gene: TRBV19
J gene: TRBJ2-7

CDR3 protein: CASSFSSGATDTQYF
V gene: TRBV7-9
J gene: TRBJ2-3

CDR3 protein: CASSLVSGGSYNEQFF
V gene: TRBV11-3
J gene: TRBJ2-1

CDR3 protein: CASSFQQGTEQFF
V gene: TRBV7-9
J gene: TRBJ2-1

CDR3 protein: CASSPTTGLYGYTF
V gene: TRBV9
J gene: TRBJ1-2

CDR3 protein: CASSPTVDTQYF
V gene: TRBV27
J gene: TRBJ2-3

CDR3 protein: CASSILGQGDTEAFF
V gene: TRBV19
J gene: TRBJ1-1

CDR3 protein: CASSRQGAYSNQPQHF
V gene: TRBV19
J gene: TRBJ1-5

CDR3 protein: CASSAGQGSTDTQYF
V gene: TRBV6-1
J gene: TRBJ2-3

CDR3 protein: CASSLAPSTGPTEAFF
V gene: TRBV5-1
J gene: TRBJ1-1

CDR3 protein: CASSPNTDTQYF
V gene: TRBV7-9
J gene: TRBJ2-3

CDR3 protein: CASRSGTADQPQHF
V gene: TRBV27
J gene: TRBJ1-5

CDR3 protein: CASSASGTDTGELFF
V gene: TRBV2
J gene: TRBJ2-2

CDR3 protein: CASSWGDGTYEQYF
V gene: TRBV13
J gene: TRBJ2-7

CDR3 protein: CAWSVEGRPTDTQYF
V gene: TRBV30
J gene: TRBJ2-3

CDR3 protein: CASGEWGRNYEQYF
V gene: TRBV12-5
J gene: TRBJ2-7

CDR3 protein: CAISDGQGETQYF
V gene: TRBV10-3
J gene: TRBJ2-5

CDR3 protein: CASSDAQVEHEQYF
V gene: TRBV2
J gene: TRBJ2-7

CDR3 protein: CASSQEGGAFYNEQFF
V gene: TRBV4-1
J gene: TRBJ2-1

CDR3 protein: CASSPRTGVANEKLFF
V gene: TRBV11-2
J gene: TRBJ1-4

CDR3 protein: CASSPRTGGNTEAFF
V gene: TRBV11-3
J gene: TRBJ1-1

CDR3 protein: CASSLSSGGLTDTQYF
V gene: TRBV5-1
J gene: TRBJ2-3

CDR3 protein: CASSPRSGQGVNTEAFF
V gene: TRBV4-2
J gene: TRBJ1-1